In this sample, the clone carrying this T cell receptor (beta chain) turned up a few times. What it binds is not known. This specimen comes from a study of blood T cells in healthy people across ages. Study context: When template switching was applied, about one barcoded beta molecule was captured per two T cells. Findings and caveats of the study: Significant beta diversity loss was already apparent by age roughly 43, declining roughly linearly. Estimates of total diversity, which came from one million sequenced T cells, were considered to be underestimates. Unsorted PBMC input precluded a conclusive naive versus antigen-experienced comparison.

A second PCR, run for about 7 to 11 cycles, used a sample-barcoded 5' primer plus a J-beta primer mix. MiXCR, applied by TCRdb to the 5' RACE reads, yields one record per CDR3 protein. The data contain fewer than 1.5 million distinct CDR3 sequences, roughly 40% of them singletons. V gave up 5 bases and J gave up 2 bases, with 16 bases separating them. The germline CDR1 and CDR2 sequences are KGHSH and LQKENI. CDR3 length: 15 residues. This chain links TRBV18 with TRBJ2-7; D may be TRBD2 (5 bases). Sequenced sample: blood. The TCR comes from a woman aged 18-29 years in good health. CDR3 nucleotides: TGTGCCAGCTCAAACCAGGAGGCAACCCCCTACGAGCAGTACTTC. Its translation is CASSNQEATPYEQYF.